This T cell receptor (beta chain) was retrieved from a study of OX40 agonist ivuxolimab in advanced cancers. Study observations and caveats: The study found that CD8+ T cells averaged more expanded clones than CD4+. At 0.1 to 3.0 mg/kg and by week 6, CD4+ and CD8+ T cells in the blood had expanded clonally.

Note on this clone: Its antigen is as yet unknown.

Some clones are missing from TCRdb's copy, which holds only in-frame ones; the method was immunoSEQ multiplex PCR. Of about 81,000 clones in the sample, approximately 79% are singletons; the top ten hold 5.5% to 7%. CDR1 MDHEN and CDR2 SYDVKM come from the germline V gene. The CDR3 has 15 residues. Trimming took 4 bases from V and 8 from J, leaving 17 bases between them. Systemic immunosuppression or a history of autoimmune disease excluded patients. The sample in question was CD4+ or CD8+ T cells sorted from blood, obtained in a trial of the OX40 agonist ivuxolimab. The rearrangement links TRBV28 to TRBJ1-4; D ambiguous. This receptor was taken from an adult with an advanced solid tumor such as melanoma, head and neck, liver or kidney cancer. CDR3 nucleotide sequence: TGTGCCAGCAGTTCCCCGGCCATCGGGGAGGAAAAACTGTTTTTT. It is translated as CASSSPAIGEEKLFF.